Following are 25 T cell receptor beta chains from one sample sequenced in a study of blood T cell repertoires in COVID-19. The data were produced by immunoSEQ multiplex PCR, yet TCRdb's version contains in-frame clones alone and is incomplete. The table includes fewer than 250,000 clones, roughly four fifths detected once. Sequencing was done on a sample of PBMCs or T cells enriched from blood (not recorded which). These receptors were taken from a woman aged 40 to 50 who had been exposed to COVID-19.

V and J are TRBV4-2 and TRBJ2-7; 8 positions match TRBD2. Losses at the gene ends were 4 bases for V and 5 bases for J; bases not matched to a gene: 10. This CDR3 comprises 15 residues. CDR1 and CDR2 from the germline V gene are LGHNA and YNFKEQ. The CDR3 loop is CASSLGGDLLDEQYF. The CDR3 nucleotides are TGTGCCAGCAGCCTCGGGGGGGACCTACTGGACGAGCAGTACTTC.

This clone was found a few times. The CDR3 reads CSAVTGEAQHF. The DNA of the CDR3 is TGCAGTGCTGTCACAGGGGAGGCCCAGCATTTT. The V call is TRBV20-1, the J call TRBJ1-5; 7 bases are shared with TRBD1. The CDR3 covers 11 residues. The germline V gene has CDR1 DFQATT and CDR2 SNEGSKA (reference sequence). The J segment lost 11 bases and the V segment lost 5 bases, leaving 6 bases of the junction unmatched.

V usage is TRBV4-2 and J usage is TRBJ2-3, with 9 bases aligning to TRBD2. Germline loops: CDR1 LGHNA, CDR2 YNFKEQ. With 4 bases clipped from V and 3 bases from J, the junction kept 11 bases outside the gene matches. The CDR3 spans 17 residues. The chain's CDR3 is CASSPLVSAGGTDTQYF. Here the CDR3 DNA reads TGTGCCAGCAGCCCCCTCGTATCCGCGGGGGGGACAGATACGCAGTATTTT.

This clone was seen once. The CDR3 DNA is TGTGCCTGGGGTACCGGGACAGGGGAAGAAAAACTGTTTTTT. Its protein is CAWGTGTGEEKLFF. The rearrangement links TRBV30 to TRBJ1-4; 10 nucleotides line up with TRBD1. The CDR3 contains 14 residues. Germline CDR1 reads GTSNPN; CDR2 reads SVGIG (reference sequence). Trimming took 5 bases from V and 8 from J; bases not matched to a gene: 8.

This clone is a singleton in its sample. The rearrangement uses TRBV27 and TRBJ1-4, with D tentatively TRBD1 (5 bases). Germline CDR1 MNHEY, CDR2 SMNVEV (reference sequence). V was pared by 4 bases and J by 3 bases, with 21 bases between. The CDR3 loop spans 18 amino acids. This chain's CDR3 is CASSSERGGWRANEKLFF. In nucleotides, the CDR3 is TGTGCCAGCAGTTCCGAACGGGGGGGTTGGCGAGCTAATGAAAAACTGTTTTTT. Supplemented by reference TRBV27 and TRBJ1-4, the full variable domain reads EAQVTQNPRYLITVTGKKLTVTCSQNMNHEYMSWYRQDPGLGLRQIYYSMNVEVTDKGDVPEGYKVSRKEKRNFPLILESPSPNQTSLYFCASSSERGGWRANEKLFFGSGTQLSVL.

The V call is TRBV7-9, the J call TRBJ1-2, with 8 nucleotides matching TRBD1. In germline, CDR1 is SEHNR, CDR2 FQNEAQ (reference sequence). The CDR3 has 17 residues. J lost 3 bases, V lost 2 bases, and 11 bases had no gene match. This CDR3 reads CASSLIYQGARDYGYTF. In nucleotides, the CDR3 is TGTGCCAGCAGCTTAATCTACCAGGGGGCGCGTGACTATGGCTACACCTTC.

The chain recombines TRBV5-1 with TRBJ2-3; D perhaps matches TRBD1 (6 bases). CDR1 and CDR2 (germline): SGHRS, YFSETQ. The CDR3 length is 15 residues. V was pared by 6 bases and J by 0 bases, with 14 bases between. The CDR3 DNA is TGCGCCAGCAACCTTGGACAGCCTAGCACAGATACGCAGTATTTT. Translating gives CASNLGQPSTDTQYF. Looking up the rest from reference TRBV5-1 and TRBJ2-3 gives the full variable domain: KAGVTQTPRYLIKTRGQQVTLSCSPISGHRSVSWYQQTPGQGLQFLFEYFSETQRNKGNFPGRFSGRQFSNSRSEMNVSTLELGDSALYLCASNLGQPSTDTQYFGPGTRLTVL.

V gene TRBV5-1 combines with J gene TRBJ1-2; maybe TRBD1 (5 bases). Trimming removed 0 bases from V and 2 bases from J, with 11 bases in between. CDR1 is SGHRS and CDR2 is YFSETQ in the germline V gene. The CDR3 covers 15 residues. This CDR3 is CASSLAGHGNYGYTF. Here the CDR3 DNA reads TGCGCCAGCAGCTTGGCAGGGCACGGGAACTATGGCTACACCTTC.

As to this clone: A read error may produce the germline difference seen at one junction end. V is TRBV3-1 (or the pseudogene TRBV3-2) and J is TRBJ2-7; 12 bases line up with TRBD2. The CDR3 extends over 14 amino acids. Germline CDR1 reads LGHDT; CDR2 reads YNNKEL (reference sequence). Here the CDR3 DNA reads TGTGCCAGCAGCCCTCCTGGACTAGCGGGGAGGATGGACTTC. Its translation: CASSPPGLAGRMDF.

This clone has more than one count but fewer than ten. The J gene is TRBJ2-1, the V gene TRBV6-6; TRBD2 aligns across 10 bases. J was trimmed by 2 bases and V by 5 bases; bases with no gene match: 9. CDR1 is MNHNY and CDR2 is SVGAGI in the germline V gene (reference sequence). CDR3 length equals 17 residues. The CDR3 region has the DNA TGTGCCAGCAGTCCACGTTATAGCGGGGGGCCCTACAATGAGCAGTTCTTC. It yields the protein CASSPRYSGGPYNEQFF.

The chain combines TRBV12-5 with TRBJ1-2; D uncertain. The CDR3 contains 15 residues. Germline V CDR1 and CDR2: LGHNT, FRNRAP. The V end lost 4 bases, the J end lost 6 bases, and 18 bases lay between the germline ends. The CDR3 DNA sequence: TGTGCTAGTGGTTACCCCGGACTGCTAGGTGATGGCTACACCTTC. Residues: CASGYPGLLGDGYTF.

The chain links TRBV5-1 to TRBJ1-1; 7 bases line up with TRBD1. The CDR3 length is 15 residues. CDR1 SGHRS and CDR2 YFSETQ come from the germline V gene. After removal of 3 bases from V and 0 bases from J, the junction contained 5 bases not matched to a gene. CDR3 nucleotides: TGCGCCAGCAGCTGGGACAGCTATATGAACACTGAAGCTTTCTTT. Protein: CASSWDSYMNTEAFF.

This clone has just a few counts. The V gene is TRBV6-7, the J gene TRBJ1-5, with 7 positions matching TRBD1. TRBV6-7 is an ORF for which the function is uncertain. Trimming took 0 bases from V and 1 from J; bases not matched to a gene: 15. This CDR3 comprises 20 residues. The CDR3, as DNA: TGTGCCAGCAGTTACTCCATGAGAAAACCCAGGGGGGCAAGCAATCAGCCCCAGCATTTT. It specifies CASSYSMRKPRGASNQPQHF.

The chain couples TRBV6-5 to TRBJ2-5; a possible D gene is TRBD1 (5 bases). The CDR3 contains 13 residues. In germline, CDR1 is MNHEY, CDR2 SVGAGI. V shed 5 bases and J shed 4 bases, with 11 bases lying between them. The CDR3 DNA reads TGTGCCAGCAGTCCTCTGGGGCGAGAGACCCAGTACTTC. Protein sequence: CASSPLGRETQYF.

The table lists this clone with a count of one. The V call is TRBV19, the J call TRBJ1-5; the match to TRBD1 covers 8 bases. In germline, CDR1 is LNHDA, CDR2 SQIVND (reference sequence). The CDR3 is 16 amino acids. V gave up 5 bases and J gave up 2 bases; unmatched junction bases: 8. CDR3 region: CASSSATGVGNQPQHF. The DNA for the CDR3 is TGTGCCAGTAGTTCCGCGACAGGGGTTGGCAATCAGCCCCAGCATTTT.

This clone has only a few counts. The rearrangement joins TRBV6-2 or TRBV6-3 to TRBJ1-2; no definite D call. The CDR3 extends over 13 amino acids. V was cut by 4 bases and J by 8 bases, with 14 bases left in between. Germline lookup yields CDR1 MNHEY and CDR2 SVGEGT. CDR3 sequence: CASSLSGSWGYTF. The CDR3 DNA is TGTGCCAGCAGTTTATCGGGATCGTGGGGCTACACCTTC.

The chain recombines TRBV10-3 with TRBJ2-1, with 9 bases aligning to TRBD1. The V segment lost 6 bases and the J segment 3 bases; nucleotides outside the gene matches: 3. Germline CDR1 and CDR2: ENHRY and SYGVKD. This CDR3 is 14 amino acids long. CDR3 residues: CAIRDRGFYNEQFF. CDR3 bases: TGTGCCATCAGGGACAGGGGATTCTACAATGAGCAGTTCTTC.

This chain joins TRBV7-3 and TRBJ2-2; no firm D call. Trimming cost V 1 base and J 4 bases, with 7 bases left between them. CDR1 and CDR2 from the germline V gene are SGHTA and FQGTGA. The CDR3 runs to 14 residues. CDR3 sequence reads: CASSLNLGTGELFF. The CDR3 region has the DNA TGTGCCAGCAGCTTAAATCTAGGCACCGGGGAGCTGTTTTTT.

The chain links TRBV19 to TRBJ1-4; 7 bases agree with TRBD1. V was clipped by 3 bases and J by 8 bases; unmatched bases: 6. Germline V gives CDR1 LNHDA, CDR2 SQIVND (reference sequence). This CDR3 has 14 residues. Here the CDR3 reads CASSIGTESEKLFF. DNA for the CDR3: TGTGCCAGTAGTATCGGGACAGAGTCCGAAAAACTGTTTTTT.

The J gene is TRBJ1-5, the V gene TRBV9; D uncertain. V dropped 0 bases and J dropped 7 bases, with 14 bases sitting between them. This CDR3 is built from 15 residues. Germline CDR1 SGDLS, CDR2 YYNGEE. Here the CDR3 reads CASSVDGRSGQPQHF. In DNA form, the CDR3 reads TGTGCCAGCAGCGTAGATGGTCGTTCAGGACAGCCCCAGCATTTT.

This chain joins TRBV2 and TRBJ2-5; 13 nucleotides agree with TRBD2. Looked up from germline, CDR1 is SNHLY and CDR2 is FYNNEI. The CDR3 loop spans 16 amino acids. V trimming: 5 bases; J trimming: 0 bases; junction bases outside the gene matches: 3. CDR3: CASSKGLAGDQETQYF. CDR3 DNA: TGTGCCAGCAGTAAAGGACTAGCGGGGGACCAAGAGACCCAGTACTTC.

The CDR3 region has the DNA TGTGCCAGCAGTTACCGGACGGACTGGATCTCTGGAAACACCATATATTTT. Its protein product is CASSYRTDWISGNTIYF. This chain links TRBV6-2 or TRBV6-3 with TRBJ1-3; no definite D call. In germline, CDR1 is MNHEY, CDR2 SVGEGT. V was pared by 2 bases and J by 0 bases, with 14 bases between. This CDR3 spans 17 amino acids.

The chain has TRBV7-2 and TRBJ1-2, with 9 nucleotides matching TRBD1. The germline V gene encodes CDR1 SGHTA and CDR2 FQGNSA. This CDR3 has 15 amino acids. Trimming cost V 1 base and J 7 bases; bases outside gene matches: 7. For the CDR3, the DNA is TGTGCCAGCAGCTTAGTATCACAGGGGGCGCTTGGCTACACCTTC. It encodes CASSLVSQGALGYTF.

The chain employs TRBV5-1 and TRBJ2-7, with D possibly TRBD2 on 5 matching bases. The length of the CDR3 is 14 residues. V lost 0 bases to trimming and J lost 0 bases, with 7 bases between them. Germline values: CDR1 SGHRS, CDR2 YFSETQ. CDR3 in amino acids: CASSLGESSYEQYF. In DNA, the CDR3 is TGCGCCAGCAGCTTGGGGGAGAGCTCCTACGAGCAGTACTTC.

The rearrangement uses TRBV12-3 or TRBV12-4 and TRBJ2-2; D is ambiguous. Trimming removed 3 bases at V and 5 bases at J, with 7 bases between. The CDR3 has 13 residues. In nucleotides, the CDR3 is TGTGCCAGCAGTTTTAGAACGACCGGGGAGCTGTTTTTT. Its protein is CASSFRTTGELFF.